This is a list of T cell receptor beta chains from one sample in a study of beta chain features in type 1 diabetes. Repertoires were generated with immunoSEQ multiplex PCR, while TCRdb's copy carries only in-frame clones and drops some. The sample records about 360,000 clones, roughly 12% being singletons. The specimen was naive CD4+ T cells from blood. All receptors come from a man between 18 and 29 years old in good health. Each CDR3 is given with its conserved first and last residue. The order of the fields is clone size, D gene, J gene, V gene, CDR3 protein, CDR3 DNA. A D gene is named only where the DNA matches it firmly. Not all rows give a size; the values are once, few, many and, for expanded clones, a class.

clone_size: -
d_call: -
j_call: TRBJ2-1
v_call: TRBV9
cdr3_aa: CASSVRTLSNEQFF
cdr3_nt: TGTGCCAGCAGCGTACGGACACTTTCTAATGAGCAGTTCTTC

clone_size: few
d_call: TRBD1
j_call: TRBJ1-5
v_call: TRBV18
cdr3_aa: CASSGTGVGNQPQHF
cdr3_nt: TGTGCCAGCTCCGGGACAGGGGTCGGCAATCAGCCCCAGCATTTT

clone_size: few
d_call: TRBD1
j_call: TRBJ2-7
v_call: TRBV19
cdr3_aa: CASSMGPPFGTGGGEQYF
cdr3_nt: TGTGCCAGTAGTATGGGCCCCCCGTTCGGGACAGGGGGCGGCGAGCAGTACTTC

clone_size: -
d_call: -
j_call: TRBJ2-7
v_call: TRBV27
cdr3_aa: CASSPLRGGLYEQYF
cdr3_nt: TGTGCCAGCAGTCCGTTACGTGGCGGACTCTACGAGCAGTACTTC

clone_size: once
d_call: -
j_call: TRBJ2-5
v_call: TRBV28
cdr3_aa: CASGGGKETQYF
cdr3_nt: TGTGCCAGCGGCGGCGGTAAGGAGACCCAGTACTTC

clone_size: few
d_call: -
j_call: TRBJ1-2
v_call: TRBV27
cdr3_aa: CASSSVSRYGYTF
cdr3_nt: TGTGCCAGCAGTTCCGTCTCGAGGTATGGCTACACCTTC

clone_size: few
d_call: -
j_call: TRBJ1-6
v_call: TRBV7-2
cdr3_aa: CASSRSTGNYNSPLHF
cdr3_nt: TGTGCCAGCAGCCGAAGTACGGGGAATTATAATTCACCCCTCCACTTT

clone_size: few
d_call: -
j_call: TRBJ2-1
v_call: TRBV29-1
cdr3_aa: CSVGGRSSYNEQFF
cdr3_nt: TGCAGCGTTGGGGGCAGGAGCTCCTACAATGAGCAGTTCTTC

clone_size: few
d_call: -
j_call: TRBJ2-7
v_call: TRBV6-6
cdr3_aa: CASSYPDEQYF
cdr3_nt: TGTGCCAGCAGTTACCCAGACGAGCAGTACTTC

clone_size: -
d_call: -
j_call: TRBJ2-1
v_call: TRBV18
cdr3_aa: CASSPRLLNEQFF
cdr3_nt: TGTGCCAGCTCACCCCGACTCCTAAATGAGCAGTTCTTC

clone_size: -
d_call: TRBD1
j_call: TRBJ2-7
v_call: TRBV28
cdr3_aa: CASSLGTGGEQYF
cdr3_nt: TGTGCCAGCAGTTTGGGGACAGGGGGCGAGCAGTACTTC

clone_size: -
d_call: -
j_call: TRBJ2-7
v_call: TRBV6-6
cdr3_aa: CASNKGVRYEQYF
cdr3_nt: TGTGCCAGCAACAAGGGGGTCCGGTACGAGCAGTACTTC

clone_size: -
d_call: TRBD2
j_call: TRBJ2-2
v_call: TRBV30
cdr3_aa: CAWQGLAGVGGELFF
cdr3_nt: TGTGCCTGGCAAGGACTAGCGGGAGTCGGGGGGGAGCTGTTTTTT

clone_size: -
d_call: TRBD1
j_call: TRBJ2-3
v_call: TRBV7-3
cdr3_aa: CASSSPGQDTDTQYF
cdr3_nt: TGTGCCAGCAGCTCACCGGGACAGGACACAGATACGCAGTATTTT

clone_size: -
d_call: TRBD1
j_call: TRBJ2-7
v_call: TRBV23-1
cdr3_aa: CASSQSRDRGTYEQYF
cdr3_nt: TGCGCCAGCAGTCAATCGAGAGACAGGGGCACCTACGAGCAGTACTTC

clone_size: -
d_call: -
j_call: TRBJ1-1
v_call: TRBV5-1
cdr3_aa: CASSVQDTEAFF
cdr3_nt: TGCGCCAGCAGCGTACAGGACACTGAAGCTTTCTTT

clone_size: few
d_call: -
j_call: TRBJ1-1
v_call: TRBV5-1
cdr3_aa: CASSSGPPGGTEAFF
cdr3_nt: TGCGCCAGCAGCAGCGGACCTCCGGGAGGCACTGAAGCTTTCTTT

clone_size: few
d_call: -
j_call: TRBJ1-1
v_call: TRBV10-3
cdr3_aa: CAISESSGENTEAFF
cdr3_nt: TGTGCCATCAGTGAGTCTTCAGGGGAGAACACTGAAGCTTTCTTT

clone_size: -
d_call: -
j_call: TRBJ1-2
v_call: TRBV6-1
cdr3_aa: CASREVGGYTF
cdr3_nt: TGTGCCAGCAGGGAGGTGGGCGGCTACACCTTC

clone_size: -
d_call: TRBD1
j_call: TRBJ1-2
v_call: TRBV29-1
cdr3_aa: CSVRRDSDSMGDNYGYTF
cdr3_nt: TGCAGCGTCCGGCGGGACAGCGACTCAATGGGGGATAACTATGGCTACACCTTC

clone_size: few
d_call: TRBD2
j_call: TRBJ2-1
v_call: TRBV9
cdr3_aa: CASSGELAGGNNEQFF
cdr3_nt: TGTGCCAGCAGCGGGGAACTAGCGGGGGGAAACAATGAGCAGTTCTTC

clone_size: -
d_call: -
j_call: TRBJ2-2
v_call: TRBV7-9
cdr3_aa: CASSRDTGELFF
cdr3_nt: TGTGCCAGCAGTCGGGACACCGGGGAGCTGTTTTTT

clone_size: many
d_call: TRBD2
j_call: TRBJ2-7
v_call: TRBV4-2
cdr3_aa: CASSRSTSGSEYEQYF
cdr3_nt: TGTGCCAGCAGCCGATCGACTAGCGGGAGTGAGTACGAGCAGTACTTC

clone_size: few
d_call: TRBD2
j_call: TRBJ2-1
v_call: TRBV7-3
cdr3_aa: CASSTTSVGEQFF
cdr3_nt: TGTGCCAGCAGCACAACTAGCGTAGGTGAGCAGTTCTTC

clone_size: -
d_call: TRBD1
j_call: TRBJ1-2
v_call: TRBV2
cdr3_aa: CASTRDRAANYGYTF
cdr3_nt: TGTGCCAGCACCCGAGACAGGGCGGCTAACTATGGCTACACCTTC

clone_size: few
d_call: -
j_call: TRBJ2-7
v_call: TRBV5-4
cdr3_aa: CASSRKQGTYEQYF
cdr3_nt: TGTGCCAGCAGCCGGAAACAGGGAACCTACGAGCAGTACTTC

clone_size: few
d_call: TRBD1
j_call: TRBJ2-7
v_call: TRBV7-6
cdr3_aa: CASSREDRGSYEQYF
cdr3_nt: TGTGCCAGCAGTCGCGAGGACAGGGGTTCCTACGAGCAGTACTTC

clone_size: -
d_call: -
j_call: TRBJ2-5
v_call: TRBV5-1
cdr3_aa: CASSAVPGETQYF
cdr3_nt: TGCGCCAGCAGCGCGGTCCCCGGAGAGACCCAGTACTTC

clone_size: -
d_call: TRBD1
j_call: TRBJ2-7
v_call: TRBV5-1
cdr3_aa: CASSLNSGTGDVEQYF
cdr3_nt: TGCGCCAGCAGCTTGAACTCCGGGACAGGGGATGTCGAGCAGTACTTC

clone_size: -
d_call: TRBD2
j_call: TRBJ2-2
v_call: TRBV5-4
cdr3_aa: CASRDYHTGELFF
cdr3_nt: TGTGCCAGTCGGGACTACCACACCGGGGAGCTGTTTTTT

clone_size: few
d_call: TRBD1
j_call: TRBJ1-4
v_call: TRBV7-8
cdr3_aa: CASSHNRGGEKLFF
cdr3_nt: TGTGCCAGCAGCCACAACAGGGGTGGGGAAAAACTGTTTTTT

clone_size: -
d_call: TRBD1
j_call: TRBJ2-7
v_call: TRBV11-1
cdr3_aa: CASSSPGQGTYEQYF
cdr3_nt: TGTGCCAGCAGTTCACCGGGACAGGGGACGTACGAGCAGTACTTC

clone_size: -
d_call: TRBD2
j_call: TRBJ2-5
v_call: TRBV15
cdr3_aa: CATSSTSGETQYF
cdr3_nt: TGTGCCACCAGTTCTACTAGCGGGGAGACCCAGTACTTC

clone_size: -
d_call: TRBD2
j_call: TRBJ2-1
v_call: TRBV14
cdr3_aa: CASSHGTSRSDEQFF
cdr3_nt: TGTGCCAGCAGCCACGGGACTAGCCGGTCGGATGAGCAGTTCTTC

clone_size: few
d_call: TRBD2
j_call: TRBJ2-3
v_call: TRBV11-2
cdr3_aa: CASRTSGRDTQYF
cdr3_nt: TGTGCCAGTCGGACTAGCGGGAGGGATACGCAGTATTTT

clone_size: -
d_call: -
j_call: TRBJ1-2
v_call: TRBV28
cdr3_aa: CASSLAQGYGYTF
cdr3_nt: TGTGCCAGCAGTTTAGCCCAGGGATATGGCTACACCTTC

clone_size: -
d_call: TRBD2
j_call: TRBJ2-1
v_call: TRBV6-1
cdr3_aa: CASRGLAGVYNEQFF
cdr3_nt: TGTGCCAGCAGAGGACTAGCGGGGGTCTACAATGAGCAGTTCTTC

clone_size: few
d_call: -
j_call: TRBJ2-3
v_call: TRBV29-1
cdr3_aa: CSVSMRGDRTDTQYF
cdr3_nt: TGCAGCGTTTCCATGCGGGGAGATAGGACAGATACGCAGTATTTT

clone_size: -
d_call: TRBD2
j_call: TRBJ2-7
v_call: TRBV14
cdr3_aa: CASRNSGGPQSEQYF
cdr3_nt: TGTGCCAGCAGAAATTCGGGGGGGCCTCAATCCGAGCAGTACTTC

clone_size: -
d_call: TRBD1
j_call: TRBJ1-2
v_call: TRBV7-3
cdr3_aa: CASRGQAGGYTF
cdr3_nt: TGTGCCAGCAGAGGACAGGCCGGTGGCTACACCTTC

clone_size: few
d_call: -
j_call: TRBJ2-7
v_call: TRBV25-1
cdr3_aa: CASNGGSYEQYF
cdr3_nt: TGTGCCAGCAACGGAGGTTCCTACGAGCAGTACTTC

clone_size: few
d_call: -
j_call: TRBJ1-4
v_call: TRBV30
cdr3_aa: CAWHRVGGEKLFF
cdr3_nt: TGTGCCTGGCACAGGGTGGGTGGTGAAAAACTGTTTTTT

clone_size: few
d_call: TRBD1
j_call: TRBJ1-2
v_call: TRBV29-1
cdr3_aa: CSVDGRGLYGYTF
cdr3_nt: TGCAGCGTTGATGGCAGGGGGCTTTATGGCTACACCTTC

clone_size: -
d_call: -
j_call: TRBJ2-2
v_call: TRBV21-1
cdr3_aa: CASSIQRGNTGELFF
cdr3_nt: TGTGCCAGCAGCATTCAGCGGGGCAACACCGGGGAGCTGTTTTTT

clone_size: few
d_call: -
j_call: TRBJ2-7
v_call: TRBV25-1
cdr3_aa: CASSENNRVHEQYF
cdr3_nt: TGTGCCAGCAGTGAAAATAACAGGGTCCACGAGCAGTACTTC

clone_size: few
d_call: TRBD1
j_call: TRBJ1-5
v_call: TRBV6-1
cdr3_aa: CASSGGQVVQAQHF
cdr3_nt: TGTGCCAGCAGTGGAGGACAGGTGGTGCAGGCCCAGCATTTT

clone_size: -
d_call: -
j_call: TRBJ1-1
v_call: TRBV6-5
cdr3_aa: CASSYIMNTEAFF
cdr3_nt: TGTGCCAGCAGTTACATAATGAACACTGAAGCTTTCTTT

clone_size: -
d_call: TRBD1
j_call: TRBJ2-7
v_call: TRBV30
cdr3_aa: CAWTRDRSSYEQYF
cdr3_nt: TGTGCCTGGACCAGGGACAGGAGCTCCTACGAGCAGTACTTC

clone_size: -
d_call: -
j_call: TRBJ2-5
v_call: TRBV2
cdr3_aa: CASTRGETQYF
cdr3_nt: TGTGCCAGCACCAGAGGGGAGACCCAGTACTTC

clone_size: -
d_call: -
j_call: TRBJ2-1
v_call: TRBV11-3
cdr3_aa: CASSVSNSEQFF
cdr3_nt: TGTGCCAGCAGCGTCTCTAACAGTGAGCAGTTCTTC

clone_size: few
d_call: -
j_call: TRBJ1-5
v_call: TRBV28
cdr3_aa: CASSFVSDQPQHF
cdr3_nt: TGTGCCAGCAGTTTTGTATCGGATCAGCCCCAGCATTTT

clone_size: -
d_call: -
j_call: TRBJ2-2
v_call: TRBV5-1
cdr3_aa: CASSLDRGSGELFF
cdr3_nt: TGCGCCAGCAGCTTGGACCGGGGGTCCGGGGAGCTGTTTTTT

clone_size: few
d_call: -
j_call: TRBJ2-7
v_call: TRBV6-5
cdr3_aa: CASSYSTVSYEQYF
cdr3_nt: TGTGCCAGCAGTTACTCGACAGTCTCCTACGAGCAGTACTTC

clone_size: -
d_call: -
j_call: TRBJ2-6
v_call: TRBV5-6
cdr3_aa: CASSFRRAGANVLTF
cdr3_nt: TGTGCCAGCAGCTTTCGGAGAGCTGGGGCCAACGTCCTGACTTTC